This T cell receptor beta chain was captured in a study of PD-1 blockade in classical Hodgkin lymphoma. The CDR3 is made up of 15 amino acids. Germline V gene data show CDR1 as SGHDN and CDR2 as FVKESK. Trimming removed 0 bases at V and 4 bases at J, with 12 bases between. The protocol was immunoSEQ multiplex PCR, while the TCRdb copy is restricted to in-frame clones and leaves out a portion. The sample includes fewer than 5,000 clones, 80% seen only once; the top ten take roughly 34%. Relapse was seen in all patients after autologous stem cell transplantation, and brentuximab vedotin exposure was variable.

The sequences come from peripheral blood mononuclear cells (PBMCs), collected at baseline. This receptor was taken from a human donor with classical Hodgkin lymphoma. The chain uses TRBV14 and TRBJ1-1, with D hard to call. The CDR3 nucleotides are TGTGCCAGCAGCCAAGAGAGAGTAAGAGGCACTGAAGCTTTCTTT. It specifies CASSQERVRGTEAFF. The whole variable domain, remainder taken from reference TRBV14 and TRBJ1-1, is EAGVTQFPSHSVIEKGQTVTLRCDPISGHDNLYWYRRVMGKEIKFLLHFVKESKQDESGMPNNRFLAERTGGTYSTLKVQPAELEDSGVYFCASSQERVRGTEAFFGQGTRLTVV.